The 12 T cell receptor beta chains reported below all come from one sample, sequenced in a study of T cells in localized non-small cell lung cancer. Assay used: immunoSEQ multiplex PCR; TCRdb lists only in-frame clones, some missing. The sample has 26,000 or so clones; less than 90% are singletons. The material sequenced was peripheral blood, taken before any cancer treatment. Receptor source: a female donor of 60 years or more with stage I lung adenocarcinoma.

On this clone itself: At one boundary the junction diverges from the germline segment, which might be a read error. The chain employs TRBV7-7 and TRBJ2-1, with 9 bases fitting TRBD1. Germline lookup yields CDR1 SSHAT and CDR2 FNYEAQ (reference sequence). CDR3 length: 20 amino acids. CDR3 nucleotide sequence: TGTGCTAGCAGTCCACCGGACCGGGACAGGGAGTGTGAATCCTACAATGAGCAGTTCTTC. Translated, it gives CASSPPDRDRECESYNEQFF. Full variable domain (remainder filled in from reference TRBV7-7 and TRBJ2-1): GAGVSQSPRYKVTKRGQDVTLRCDPISSHATLYWYQQALGQGPEFLTYFNYEAQPDKSGLPSDRFSAERPEGSISTLTIQRTEQRDSAMYRCASSPPDRDRECESYNEQFFGPGTRLTVL.

The rearrangement uses TRBV11-3 and TRBJ2-2, with D unresolved. Germline V lookup: CDR1 SGHNT, CDR2 YENEEA. V lost 3 bases and J 2 bases, leaving 1 base between the germline ends. This CDR3 has 12 residues. CDR3 loop: CASSFNTGELFF. The DNA for the CDR3 is TGTGCCAGCAGCTTCAACACCGGGGAGCTGTTTTTT.

The V call is TRBV5-1, the J call TRBJ1-2; 7 nucleotides align to TRBD1. CDR3 length: 13 residues. CDR1 and CDR2 from the germline V gene are SGHRS and YFSETQ. The trim removed 5 bases at V and 8 bases at J, leaving 9 bases unmatched. The CDR3 bases are TGCGCCAGCAGGGAACCCGGGACAGACGGCTACACCTTC. It specifies CASREPGTDGYTF.

The rearrangement uses TRBV11-2 and TRBJ2-1, with 12 positions matching TRBD2. Germline V CDR1 and CDR2: SGHAT, FQNNGV. The CDR3 sequence is 16 residues long. Trimming at V came to 6 bases and at J to 1 base, leaving 4 bases not matched to a gene. The CDR3 DNA follows: TGTGCCAGCAGTCTAGCGGGAGGGCCTTCCTACAATGAGCAGTTCTTC. Its translation is CASSLAGGPSYNEQFF.

The chain has TRBV15 and TRBJ1-1, with D perhaps matching TRBD1 (6 bases). The CDR3 consists of 18 residues. Trimming shortened V by 8 bases and J by 4 bases, and 29 bases separated the two germline ends. Per the germline V gene, CDR1 is LNHNV and CDR2 is YYDKDF (reference sequence). The CDR3 nucleotides read TGTGCCACCCAAGGCCTAATCATCGGTACACAGGGAGGCACTGAAGCTTTCTTT. Protein: CATQGLIIGTQGGTEAFF.

V and J are TRBV2 and TRBJ1-1; no clear D gene. V dropped 1 base and J dropped 8 bases, with 11 bases sitting between them. The CDR3 is 13 amino acids. The germline V gene has CDR1 SNHLY and CDR2 FYNNEI. The CDR3 region is CASSEGWVSEAFF. The CDR3 DNA sequence: TGTGCCAGCAGTGAAGGCTGGGTATCGGAAGCTTTCTTT.

The gene calls are TRBV9 and TRBJ1-1, with a weak D call TRBD1 (6 bases). Between the trimmed V and J ends, which lost 3 bases and 1 base, there was a span of 10 bases. This CDR3 is 14 amino acids long. CDR1 and CDR2 (germline): SGDLS, YYNGEE. The CDR3 nucleotides are TGTGCCAGCAGCGAGACAGGTGCGAACACTGAAGCTTTCTTT. It translates to CASSETGANTEAFF.

The chain couples TRBV5-1 to TRBJ1-2, with D uncertain. Germline CDR1 is SGHRS and CDR2 is YFSETQ. This CDR3 contains 14 residues. V was clipped by 0 bases and J by 2 bases, with 8 bases between them. CDR3 bases: TGCGCCAGCAGCTTGGACAGTAGGAACTATGGCTACACCTTC. Protein sequence: CASSLDSRNYGYTF.

The V gene is TRBV4-1, the J gene TRBJ2-5; the D is unclear. CDR1 is MGHRA and CDR2 is YSYEKL in the germline V gene. Trimming stripped 0 bases from V and 5 bases from J, with 10 bases between. The CDR3 has 14 residues. CDR3 sequence reads: CASSQDPWAETQYF. The CDR3, as DNA: TGCGCCAGCAGCCAAGATCCTTGGGCGGAGACCCAGTACTTC.

The chain is built from TRBV18 and TRBJ1-3; D is undetermined. The germline V and J ends were trimmed by 2 bases and 4 bases, with 12 bases remaining between them. The CDR3 runs to 15 residues. CDR1 is KGHSH and CDR2 is LQKENI in the germline V gene. The CDR3 loop is CASSPSAVTGNTIYF. The CDR3 DNA reads TGTGCCAGCTCACCATCAGCGGTAACGGGAAACACCATATATTTT.

V and J are TRBV9 and TRBJ2-3; 9 positions agree with TRBD2. Germline V lookup: CDR1 SGDLS, CDR2 YYNGEE. After removal of 3 bases from V and 5 bases from J, the junction contained 10 bases not matched to a gene. The length of the CDR3 is 16 residues. The CDR3, as DNA: TGTGCCAGCAGCGGGCCGATTGCGGGGGGGCTAGATACGCAGTATTTT. Translation gives CASSGPIAGGLDTQYF.

CDR3 sequence reads: CASSNRDGTTGELFF. The CDR3 DNA is TGTGCCAGCAGCAATAGGGACGGAACCACCGGGGAGCTGTTTTTT. The rearrangement uses TRBV7-8 and TRBJ2-2; D is perhaps TRBD1 or TRBD2 (5 bases each). The ends were cut back, 5 bases at V and 4 bases at J, with 14 bases in the middle. The germline gives CDR1 SGHVS, CDR2 FQNEAQ. CDR3 length: 15 amino acids.